Listed below are T cell receptor beta chains from one sample, sequenced in a study of CXCR3-negative and CXCR3-positive naive CD8 T cells. TCRdb reworked the 5' RACE reads into one entry per CDR3 protein, no DNA. Its clone listing holds 130,000 or so distinct CDR3 sequences. Sample: naive CXCR3- CD8+ T cells from blood. Receptor source: a human donor in good health. Some clones in this sample may be carry-over from other donors' samples. Both conserved end residues are part of each CDR3.

>TRBV29-1|TRBJ2-1
CSVEDPTPHRKTGASYNEQFF
>TRBV27|TRBJ1-5
CASSLSYGENQPQHF
>TRBV29-1|TRBJ2-7
CSVDRDSSLEQYF
>TRBV12-3/TRBV12-4|TRBJ2-1
CASSPRTSGTYNEQFF
>TRBV4-1|TRBJ1-5
CASSQAPLGPQHF
>TRBV6-2/TRBV6-3|TRBJ1-2
CASSYLGYEMGTF
>TRBV2|TRBJ1-1
CASSEVPGGLNTEAFF
>TRBV29-1|TRBJ2-5
CSTQGLRLAGSGETQYF
>TRBV29-1|TRBJ2-7
CSVDLRQATYEQYF
>TRBV29-1|TRBJ1-4
CSVLDREGPEKLFF
>TRBV24-1|TRBJ2-1
CATSDFGEFDNEQFF
>TRBV7-2|TRBJ2-5
CASGQDRVSSETETQYF
>TRBV20-1|TRBJ1-2
CSAIRTGEGYTF
>TRBV29-1|TRBJ2-1
CSVEVMVWLADHLYNEQFF
>TRBV3-1|TRBJ2-7
CASSQDRGLEQTSYEQYF